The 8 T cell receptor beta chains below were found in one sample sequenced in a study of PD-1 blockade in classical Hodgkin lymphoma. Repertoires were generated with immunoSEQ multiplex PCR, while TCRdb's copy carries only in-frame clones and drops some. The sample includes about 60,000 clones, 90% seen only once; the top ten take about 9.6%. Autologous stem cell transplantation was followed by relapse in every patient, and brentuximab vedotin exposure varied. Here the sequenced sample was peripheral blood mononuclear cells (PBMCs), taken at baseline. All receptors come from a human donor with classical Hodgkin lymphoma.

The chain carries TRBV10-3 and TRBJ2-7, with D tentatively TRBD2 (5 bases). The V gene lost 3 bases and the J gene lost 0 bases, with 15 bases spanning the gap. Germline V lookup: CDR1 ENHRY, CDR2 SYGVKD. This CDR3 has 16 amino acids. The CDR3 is CAISESGTQSSYEQYF. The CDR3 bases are TGTGCCATCAGTGAAAGCGGAACGCAAAGCTCCTACGAGCAGTACTTC.

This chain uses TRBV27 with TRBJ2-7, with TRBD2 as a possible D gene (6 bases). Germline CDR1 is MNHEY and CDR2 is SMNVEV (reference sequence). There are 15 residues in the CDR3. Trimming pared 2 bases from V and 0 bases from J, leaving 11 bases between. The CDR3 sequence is CASSLGLASSYEQYF. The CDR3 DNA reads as TGTGCCAGCAGTTTAGGGCTAGCGAGCTCCTACGAGCAGTACTTC.

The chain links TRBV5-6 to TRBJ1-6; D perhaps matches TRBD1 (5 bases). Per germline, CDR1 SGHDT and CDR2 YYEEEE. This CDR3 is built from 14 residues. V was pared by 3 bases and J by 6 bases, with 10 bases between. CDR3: CASSWGPFNSPLHF. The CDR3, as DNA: TGTGCCAGCAGCTGGGGACCTTTTAATTCACCCCTCCACTTT.

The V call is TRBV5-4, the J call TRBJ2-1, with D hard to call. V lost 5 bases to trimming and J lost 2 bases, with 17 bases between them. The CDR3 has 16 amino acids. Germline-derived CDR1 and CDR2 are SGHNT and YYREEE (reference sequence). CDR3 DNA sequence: TGTGCCAGCAGACCGGCCACCTCCCCTACCTACAATGAGCAGTTCTTC. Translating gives CASRPATSPTYNEQFF.

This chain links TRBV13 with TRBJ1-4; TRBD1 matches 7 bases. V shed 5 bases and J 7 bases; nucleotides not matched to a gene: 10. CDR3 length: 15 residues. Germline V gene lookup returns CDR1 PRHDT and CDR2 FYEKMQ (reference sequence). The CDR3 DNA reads TGTGCCAGCAGCGGTCGGGGAGGGGGCTTTGAAAAACTGTTTTTT. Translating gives CASSGRGGGFEKLFF.

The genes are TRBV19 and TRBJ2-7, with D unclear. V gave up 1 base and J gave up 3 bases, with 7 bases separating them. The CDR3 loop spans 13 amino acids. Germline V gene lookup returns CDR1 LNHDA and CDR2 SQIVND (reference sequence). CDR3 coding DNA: TGTGCCAGTAGTATAGGCGAATACTACGAGCAGTACTTC. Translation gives CASSIGEYYEQYF. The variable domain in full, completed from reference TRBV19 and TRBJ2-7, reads DGGITQSPKYLFRKEGQNVTLSCEQNLNHDAMYWYRQDPGQGLRLIYYSQIVNDFQKGDIAEGYSVSREKKESFPLTVTSAQKNPTAFYLCASSIGEYYEQYFGPGTRLTVT.

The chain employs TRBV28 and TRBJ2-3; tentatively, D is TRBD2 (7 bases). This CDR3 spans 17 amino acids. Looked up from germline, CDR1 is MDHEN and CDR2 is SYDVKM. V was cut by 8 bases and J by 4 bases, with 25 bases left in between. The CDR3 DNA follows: TGTGCCAGCCGCCCGGGGGGCGCCGGCCGGACGGCAGATACGCAGTATTTT. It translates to CASRPGGAGRTADTQYF.

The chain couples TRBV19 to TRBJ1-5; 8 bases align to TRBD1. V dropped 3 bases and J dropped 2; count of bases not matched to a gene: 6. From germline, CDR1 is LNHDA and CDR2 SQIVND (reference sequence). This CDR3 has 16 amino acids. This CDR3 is CASSIPGQGGNQPQHF. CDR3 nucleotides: TGTGCCAGTAGTATTCCCGGACAGGGAGGCAATCAGCCCCAGCATTTT.